This T cell receptor (beta chain) was captured in a study of cytomegalovirus exposure and HLA in healthy donors. This clone was observed a few times. What it binds is unknown. The germline V gene has CDR1 SGHVS and CDR2 FNYEAQ. J lost 3 bases, V lost 4 bases, and 11 bases had no gene match. The CDR3 consists of 18 residues. While unrecorded immune exposures were likely, the donors were nominally healthy when sampled. Whole-study findings and limits: In a later analysis, HLA-associated TCR beta chains were more clonally expanded than equally common others. In an earlier analysis, most TCR beta V segments were productive about 87% or about 30% of the time.

A multiplex PCR was run with 60 Vbeta primers and 13 Jbeta primers. Assay used: immunoSEQ multiplex PCR; TCRdb lists only in-frame clones, some missing. The repertoire holds around 140,000 clones, with approximately 10% as singletons. The chain carries TRBV7-6 and TRBJ2-3; 12 nucleotides match TRBD1. Source material: PBMCs. The TCR was taken from a woman in her thirties or forties in good health and CMV-seropositive. CDR3 in DNA: TGTGCCAGCAGCTCCGGGGGGACAGGGGGCTTCCTAACAGATACGCAGTATTTT. This translates into CASSSGGTGGFLTDTQYF.